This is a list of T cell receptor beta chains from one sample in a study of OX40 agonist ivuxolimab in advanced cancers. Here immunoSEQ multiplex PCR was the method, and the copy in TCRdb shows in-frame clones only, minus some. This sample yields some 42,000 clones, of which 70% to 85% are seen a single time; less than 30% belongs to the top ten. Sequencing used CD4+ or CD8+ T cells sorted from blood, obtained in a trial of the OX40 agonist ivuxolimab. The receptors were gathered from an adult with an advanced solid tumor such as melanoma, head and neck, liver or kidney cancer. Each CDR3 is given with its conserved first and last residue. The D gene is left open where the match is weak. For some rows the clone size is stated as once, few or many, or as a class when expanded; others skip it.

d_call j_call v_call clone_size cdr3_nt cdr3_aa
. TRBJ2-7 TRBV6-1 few TGTGCCAGCAAGGACCTCGGGACGGCATCCTACGAGCAGTACTTC CASKDLGTASYEQYF
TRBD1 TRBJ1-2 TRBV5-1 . TGCGCCAGCAGCTGGGGGACAGTCAACTATGGCTACACCTTC CASSWGTVNYGYTF
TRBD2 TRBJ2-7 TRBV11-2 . TGTGCCAGCAGCTGGACTAGTGGTTCCTACGAGCAGTACTTC CASSWTSGSYEQYF
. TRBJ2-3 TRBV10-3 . TGTGCCATCAGAGAAGAACCAGGGGCTGGTACGCAGTATTTT CAIREEPGAGTQYF
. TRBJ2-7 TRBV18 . TGTGCCAGCTCCCCCCAGGGATCGGTCGAGCAGTACTTC CASSPQGSVEQYF
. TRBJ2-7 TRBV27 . TGTGCCAGTCGGCAGGTGGAAGACGAGCAGTACTTC CASRQVEDEQYF
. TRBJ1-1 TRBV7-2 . TGTGCCAGCAGCTTAAGTGGCAGGGCGAACACTGAAGCTTTCTTT CASSLSGRANTEAFF
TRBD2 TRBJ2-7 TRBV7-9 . TGTGCCAGCAGCTTACCAGCGGGAGGGGGGTACGAGCAGTACTTC CASSLPAGGGYEQYF
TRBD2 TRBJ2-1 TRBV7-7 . TGTGCCAGCAGCTTAGAAGCGGGAGACAATGAGCAGTTCTTC CASSLEAGDNEQFF
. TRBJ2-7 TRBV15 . TGTGCCACCAGCACCCCCGCGGGCGGCGTGGGCGAGCAGTACTTC CATSTPAGGVGEQYF
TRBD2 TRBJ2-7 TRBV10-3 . TGTGCCATCAGTGACACCGGGACTAGCGGGAGTTACGAGCAGTACTTC CAISDTGTSGSYEQYF
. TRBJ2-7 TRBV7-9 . TGTGCCAGCAGCCTAGGGGGACTGGGCTACGAGCAGTACTTC CASSLGGLGYEQYF
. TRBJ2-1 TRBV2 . TGTGCCACCTCGCGGGGACTGATCTCCTACAATGAGCAGTTCTTC CATSRGLISYNEQFF
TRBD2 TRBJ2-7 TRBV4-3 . TGCGCCAGCAGCCCTAGCGGGGGGCTCGGCGAGCAGTACTTC CASSPSGGLGEQYF
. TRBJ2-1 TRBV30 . TGTGCCTGGAGTGTAACGCAGGGGAAAAACAATGAGCAGTTCTTC CAWSVTQGKNNEQFF
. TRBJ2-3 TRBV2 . TGTGCCAGCAGTGGAGTTTCAGGGAACACAGATACGCAGTATTTT CASSGVSGNTDTQYF
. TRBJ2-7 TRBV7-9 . TGTGCCAGCAGCTACTTACTAGGGTCCTACGAGCAGTACTTC CASSYLLGSYEQYF
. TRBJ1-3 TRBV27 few TGTGCCAGCAGCTTCAATTCTGGAAACACCATATATTTT CASSFNSGNTIYF
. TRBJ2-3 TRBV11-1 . TGTGCCAGCAGCTCCCGGCTGGGGCAGAGCACAGATACGCAGTATTTT CASSSRLGQSTDTQYF
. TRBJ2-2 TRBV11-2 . TGTGCCAGCAGTAGACAGCTTAACACCGGGGAGCTGTTTTTT CASSRQLNTGELFF
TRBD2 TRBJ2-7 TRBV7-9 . TGTGCCAGCAGCTTAACGTGGACTAGCAGATTCATCTACGAGCAGTACTTC CASSLTWTSRFIYEQYF
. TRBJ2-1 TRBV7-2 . TGTGCCAGCAGCCAGGCCAGCGGGCCATACAATGAGCAGTTCTTC CASSQASGPYNEQFF
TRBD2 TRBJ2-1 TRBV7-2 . TGTGCCAGCAGCTTGGAGGGGACTAGCGGCCGCTTCTACAATGAGCAGTTCTTC CASSLEGTSGRFYNEQFF
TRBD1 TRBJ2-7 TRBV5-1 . TGCGCCAGCAGCCTCACCTACAGGGGGATCAGCTCCTACGAGCAGTACTTC CASSLTYRGISSYEQYF
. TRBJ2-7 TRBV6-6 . TGTGCCAGCAGTTACTCTCCCCTCTACGAGCAGTACTTC CASSYSPLYEQYF